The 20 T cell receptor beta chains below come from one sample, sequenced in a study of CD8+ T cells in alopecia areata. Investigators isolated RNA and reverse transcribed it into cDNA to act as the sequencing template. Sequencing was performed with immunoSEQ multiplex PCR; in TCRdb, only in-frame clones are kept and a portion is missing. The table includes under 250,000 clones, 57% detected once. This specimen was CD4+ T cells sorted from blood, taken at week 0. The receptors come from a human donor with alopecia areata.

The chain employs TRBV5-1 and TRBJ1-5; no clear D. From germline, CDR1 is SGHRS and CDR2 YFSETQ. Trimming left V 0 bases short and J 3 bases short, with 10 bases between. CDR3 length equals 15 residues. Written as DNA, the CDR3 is TGCGCCAGCAGCTTGGACGGTGAATTCAATCAGCCCCAGCATTTT. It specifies CASSLDGEFNQPQHF.

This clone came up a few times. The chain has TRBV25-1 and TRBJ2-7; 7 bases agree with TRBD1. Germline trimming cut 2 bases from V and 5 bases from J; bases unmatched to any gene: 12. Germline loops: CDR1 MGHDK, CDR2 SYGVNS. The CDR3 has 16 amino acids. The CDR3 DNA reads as TGTGCCAGCAGTGAAGAAGGCAGGGGGTCCCCCCACGAGCAGTACTTC. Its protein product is CASSEEGRGSPHEQYF.

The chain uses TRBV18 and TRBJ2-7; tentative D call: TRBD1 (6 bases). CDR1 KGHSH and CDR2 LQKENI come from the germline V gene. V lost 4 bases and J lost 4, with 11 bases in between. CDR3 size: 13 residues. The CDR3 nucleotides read TGTGCCAGCTCACTACAGGGACGGTACGAGCAGTACTTC. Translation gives CASSLQGRYEQYF.

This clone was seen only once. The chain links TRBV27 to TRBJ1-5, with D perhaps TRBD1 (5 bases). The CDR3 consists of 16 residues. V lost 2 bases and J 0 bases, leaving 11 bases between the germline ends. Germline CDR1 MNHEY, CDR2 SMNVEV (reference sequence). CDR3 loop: CASSLDSRGSNQPQHF. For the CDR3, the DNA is TGTGCCAGCAGTTTAGATTCAAGGGGTAGCAATCAGCCCCAGCATTTT.

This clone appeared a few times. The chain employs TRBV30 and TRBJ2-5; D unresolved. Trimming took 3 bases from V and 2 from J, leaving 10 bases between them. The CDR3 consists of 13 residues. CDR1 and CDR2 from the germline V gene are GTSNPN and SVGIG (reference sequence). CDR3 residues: CAWSRTSQETQYF. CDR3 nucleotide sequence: TGTGCCTGGAGCCGGACGTCACAAGAGACCCAGTACTTC.

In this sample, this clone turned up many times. The CDR3 loop reads CASSDGLKGNIQYF. DNA of the CDR3: TGCGCCAGCAGCGACGGACTAAAAGGAAACATTCAGTACTTC. The chain couples TRBV4-1 to TRBJ2-4; a possible D gene is TRBD2 (6 bases). This CDR3 is built from 14 residues. Deletions cut 5 bases from V and 6 bases from J, with 14 bases between. Per the germline V gene, CDR1 is MGHRA and CDR2 is YSYEKL.

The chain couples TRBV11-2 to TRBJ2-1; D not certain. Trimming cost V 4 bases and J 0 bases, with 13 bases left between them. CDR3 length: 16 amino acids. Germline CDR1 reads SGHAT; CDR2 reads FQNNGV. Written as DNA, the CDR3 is TGTGCCAGCAGCTCCAATCCATTTAGCTCCTACAATGAGCAGTTCTTC. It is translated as CASSSNPFSSYNEQFF. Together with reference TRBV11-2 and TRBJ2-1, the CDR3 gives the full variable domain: EAGVAQSPRYKIIEKRQSVAFWCNPISGHATLYWYQQILGQGPKLLIQFQNNGVVDDSQLPKDRFSAERLKGVDSTLKIQPAKLEDSAVYLCASSSNPFSSYNEQFFGPGTRLTVL.

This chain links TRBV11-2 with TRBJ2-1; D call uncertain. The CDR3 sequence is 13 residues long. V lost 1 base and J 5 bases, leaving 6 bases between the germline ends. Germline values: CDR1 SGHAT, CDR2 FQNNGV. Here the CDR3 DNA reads TGTGCCAGCAGCTTAGTCCTCAACAATGAGCAGTTCTTC. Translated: CASSLVLNNEQFF.

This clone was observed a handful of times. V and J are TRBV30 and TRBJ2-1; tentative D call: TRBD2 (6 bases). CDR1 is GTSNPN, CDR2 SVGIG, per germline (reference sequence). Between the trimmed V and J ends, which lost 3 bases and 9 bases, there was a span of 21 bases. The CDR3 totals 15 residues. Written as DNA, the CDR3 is TGTGCCTGGAGGAACCGGGACTGGAGCCCGTTTGAGCAGTTCTTC. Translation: CAWRNRDWSPFEQFF.

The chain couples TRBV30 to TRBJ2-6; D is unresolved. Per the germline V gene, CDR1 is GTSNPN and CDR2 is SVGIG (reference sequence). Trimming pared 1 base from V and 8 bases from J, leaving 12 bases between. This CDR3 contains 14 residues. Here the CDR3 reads CAWSDGRVTNVLTF. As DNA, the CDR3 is TGTGCCTGGAGTGACGGACGGGTAACCAACGTCCTGACTTTC.

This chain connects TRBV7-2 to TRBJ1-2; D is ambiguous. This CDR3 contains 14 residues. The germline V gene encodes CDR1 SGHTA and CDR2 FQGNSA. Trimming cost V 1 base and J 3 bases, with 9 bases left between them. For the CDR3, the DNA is TGTGCCAGCAGCTTAGACAACCGGGACTATGGCTACACCTTC. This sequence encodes CASSLDNRDYGYTF.

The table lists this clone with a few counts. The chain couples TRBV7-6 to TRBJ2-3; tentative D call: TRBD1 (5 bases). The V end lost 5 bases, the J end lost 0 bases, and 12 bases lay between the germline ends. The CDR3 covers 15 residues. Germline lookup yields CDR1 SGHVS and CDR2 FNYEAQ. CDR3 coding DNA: TGTGCCAGCAGCCCCAGACAGCTGAGCACAGATACGCAGTATTTT. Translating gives CASSPRQLSTDTQYF.

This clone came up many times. CDR3 amino acids: CASRGDSGNEKLFF. The CDR3 coding sequence is TGTGCCAGCAGGGGTGACTCGGGGAATGAAAAACTGTTTTTT. The J gene is TRBJ1-4, the V gene TRBV2; the D is unclear. The germline CDR1 and CDR2 sequences are SNHLY and FYNNEI. CDR3 length equals 14 residues. Trimming removed 6 bases at V and 5 bases at J, with 13 bases between.

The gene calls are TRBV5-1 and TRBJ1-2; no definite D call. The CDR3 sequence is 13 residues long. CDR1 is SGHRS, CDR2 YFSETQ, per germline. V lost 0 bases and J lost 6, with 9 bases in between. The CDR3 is CASSLGPTDGYTF. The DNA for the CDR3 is TGCGCCAGCAGCTTGGGGCCTACTGATGGCTACACCTTC.

This chain's CDR3 is CASSLAGPLGVEQYF. The CDR3 DNA sequence: TGTGCCAGCAGCTTAGCAGGACCCCTCGGCGTCGAGCAGTACTTC. V usage is TRBV7-2 and J usage is TRBJ2-7; D ambiguous. Germline V gene data show CDR1 as SGHTA and CDR2 as FQGNSA. This CDR3 is built from 15 residues. The V gene lost 0 bases and the J gene lost 6 bases, with 15 bases spanning the gap.

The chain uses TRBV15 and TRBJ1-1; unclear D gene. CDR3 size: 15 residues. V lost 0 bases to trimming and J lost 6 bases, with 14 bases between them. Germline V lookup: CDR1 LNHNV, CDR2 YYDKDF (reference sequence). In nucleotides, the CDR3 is TGTGCCACCAGCAGAGACGTAGAGATGTTGTCTGAAGCTTTCTTT. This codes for CATSRDVEMLSEAFF.

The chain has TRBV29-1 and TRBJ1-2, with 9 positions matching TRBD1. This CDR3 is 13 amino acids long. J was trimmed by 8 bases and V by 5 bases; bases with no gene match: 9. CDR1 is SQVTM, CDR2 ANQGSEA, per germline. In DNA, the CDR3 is TGCAGCGTTCGACAGGGGGTATTCAACGGCTACACCTTC. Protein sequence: CSVRQGVFNGYTF.

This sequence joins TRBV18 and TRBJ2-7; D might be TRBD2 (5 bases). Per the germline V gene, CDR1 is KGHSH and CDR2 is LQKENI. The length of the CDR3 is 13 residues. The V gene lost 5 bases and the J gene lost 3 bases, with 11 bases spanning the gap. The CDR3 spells CASSTGSGYEQYF. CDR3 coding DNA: TGTGCCAGCTCAACGGGCAGCGGCTACGAGCAGTACTTC.

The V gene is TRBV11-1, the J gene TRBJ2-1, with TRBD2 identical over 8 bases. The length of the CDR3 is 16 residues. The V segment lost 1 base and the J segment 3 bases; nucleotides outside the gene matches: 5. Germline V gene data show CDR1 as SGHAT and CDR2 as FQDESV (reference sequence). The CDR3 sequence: CASSLVAGLDYNEQFF. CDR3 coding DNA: TGTGCCAGCAGCTTAGTGGCGGGACTAGACTACAATGAGCAGTTCTTC. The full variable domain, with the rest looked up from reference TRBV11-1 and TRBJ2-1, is EAEVAQSPRYKITEKSQAVAFWCDPISGHATLYWYRQILGQGPELLVQFQDESVVDDSQLPKDRFSAERLKGVDSTLKIQPAELGDSAMYLCASSLVAGLDYNEQFFGPGTRLTVL.

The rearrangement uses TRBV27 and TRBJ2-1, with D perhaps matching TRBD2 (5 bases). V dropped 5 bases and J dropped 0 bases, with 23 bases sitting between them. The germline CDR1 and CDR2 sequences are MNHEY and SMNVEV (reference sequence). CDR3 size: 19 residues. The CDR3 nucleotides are TGTGCCAGCAGTCCCCGCCCCGGGAATATACTCCTCTCCTACAATGAGCAGTTCTTC. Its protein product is CASSPRPGNILLSYNEQFF.